This TCR beta chain emerged from a study of blood T cell repertoires in COVID-19. Study-wide context: Researchers got acute and convalescent COVID-19 samples from the United States, Italy and Spain. The analysed material was cDNA or gDNA that came from T cells, B-cell-depleted T cells, or PBMCs.

As processed by the authors: Researchers report that nucleated cell counts were estimated from reference gene primer amplification. Profiled with immunoSEQ multiplex PCR; TCRdb holds only in-frame clones, not every one. The DNA gave D and trimming, while V, J and clone size come from that table. The table includes 250,000 to 350,000 clones, more than 85% detected once. Followed over time, Seattle patients had been enrolled while infection was active. The CDR3 extends over 15 amino acids. The germline CDR1 and CDR2 sequences are SEHNR and FQNEAQ (reference sequence). V lost 5 bases and J lost 3; bases outside the gene matches: 9.

Sequencing was performed on peripheral blood. The rearrangement uses TRBV7-9 and TRBJ1-2; 7 bases are shared with TRBD1. The sequence came from a woman in her twenties or thirties with COVID-19, enrolled during active disease. The DNA for the CDR3 is TGTGCCAGCAGCCACGACAGGGTGGTTGACTATGGCTACACCTTC. This encodes CASSHDRVVDYGYTF.